A single sample is the source of the 26 T cell receptor beta chains below, sequenced in a study of T cells after posttransplantation cyclophosphamide. Assay: immunoSEQ multiplex PCR; the TCRdb copy retains only in-frame clones and omits some. The repertoire holds around 6,000 clones, roughly 98% seen once, with around 0.85% in the top ten. Source material: memory CD4+ T cells sorted from PBMCs. The receptor set was obtained from a man aged 40-55 years in good health, CMV-negative, and a related stem cell transplant donor.

The chain couples TRBV19 to TRBJ2-5, with D possibly TRBD1 on 6 matching bases. The CDR3 covers 15 residues. Germline V lookup: CDR1 LNHDA, CDR2 SQIVND (reference sequence). V was shortened by 3 bases and J by 3 bases, with 14 bases between the two germline ends. CDR3 bases: TGTGCCAGTAGTATGGGGGACACGACAAAAGAGACCCAGTACTTC. Its translation: CASSMGDTTKETQYF.

This clone turned up a few times. The chain has TRBV19 and TRBJ1-2; possibly TRBD1 for D (6 bases). With 6 bases removed from V and 3 bases from J, the gap between germline ends came to 11 bases. Germline V gene data show CDR1 as LNHDA and CDR2 as SQIVND (reference sequence). The length of the CDR3 is 13 residues. CDR3 residues: CASRVSGDYGYTF. The DNA for the CDR3 is TGTGCCAGTAGGGTGTCAGGGGACTATGGCTACACCTTC.

This clone has only one observation. The CDR3 DNA reads as TGTGCCAGCAGTGTGACTAGCGGGGGGAGCTCCTACAATGAGCAGTTCTTC. Amino acids: CASSVTSGGSSYNEQFF. The chain has TRBV6-1 and TRBJ2-1; 13 bases align to TRBD2. The CDR3 sequence is 17 residues long. V gave up 4 bases and J gave up 0 bases; unmatched junction bases: 3. The germline gives CDR1 MNHNS, CDR2 SASEGT.

The J gene is TRBJ2-5, the V gene TRBV7-2; D is perhaps TRBD2 (6 bases). The CDR3 runs to 14 residues. Looked up from germline, CDR1 is SGHTA and CDR2 is FQGNSA. Deletions cut 1 base from V and 6 bases from J, with 12 bases between. CDR3: CASSLDPAGKTQYF. Written as DNA, the CDR3 is TGTGCCAGCAGCTTAGACCCGGCGGGGAAGACCCAGTACTTC. The full variable domain, with the rest looked up from reference TRBV7-2 and TRBJ2-5, is GAGVSQSPSNKVTEKGKDVELRCDPISGHTALYWYRQSLGQGLEFLIYFQGNSAPDKSGLPSDRFSAERTGGSVSTLTIQRTQQEDSAVYLCASSLDPAGKTQYFGPGTRLLVL.

The chain recombines TRBV5-1 with TRBJ2-7; D possibly corresponds to TRBD1 (7 bases). Germline V gene data show CDR1 as SGHRS and CDR2 as YFSETQ. V gave up 7 bases and J gave up 1 base, with 24 bases separating them. The CDR3 spans 17 residues. The CDR3 protein is CASGGTVPRLASYEQYF. The CDR3 region has the DNA TGCGCCAGCGGCGGGACAGTTCCGCGGCTAGCGTCCTACGAGCAGTACTTC.

This chain joins TRBV19 and TRBJ2-5; maybe TRBD1 (5 bases). Trimming shortened V by 6 bases and J by 5 bases, and 22 bases separated the two germline ends. Germline assignment: CDR1 LNHDA and CDR2 SQIVND (reference sequence). The CDR3 length is 16 residues. Written as DNA, the CDR3 is TGTGCCAGTAGATATTCTGGGGCCGGTTTTGGGGAGACCCAGTACTTC. Its protein product is CASRYSGAGFGETQYF.

The rearrangement uses TRBV30 and TRBJ1-4; no definite D call. CDR1 is GTSNPN and CDR2 is SVGIG in the germline V gene (reference sequence). Trimming took off 7 bases at V and 0 bases at J, with 9 bases between the two ends. There are 13 residues in the CDR3. The CDR3 sequence is CAYSASTNEKLFF. Written as DNA, the CDR3 is TGTGCCTATTCAGCGTCAACTAATGAAAAACTGTTTTTT.

This chain joins TRBV7-2 and TRBJ1-2, with 11 bases identical to TRBD1. V gave up 5 bases and J gave up 8 bases; unmatched junction bases: 7. The CDR3 is 14 residues long. The V gene's germline CDR1 is SGHTA and CDR2 FQGNSA. The DNA of the CDR3 is TGTGCCAGCAGCATTGGACAGGGGGCGAGAGGCTACACCTTC. Its translation is CASSIGQGARGYTF.

The chain uses TRBV2 and TRBJ2-7, with D perhaps matching TRBD1 (6 bases). CDR1 and CDR2 (germline): SNHLY, FYNNEI. This CDR3 is built from 13 residues. The V end was cut by 6 bases, the J end by 2 bases, with 11 bases between. CDR3 amino acids: CASRTDSPYEQYF. The CDR3 DNA is TGTGCCAGCAGAACGGACAGCCCCTACGAGCAGTACTTC. Variable domain in full (rest from reference TRBV2 and TRBJ2-7): EPEVTQTPSHQVTQMGQEVILRCVPISNHLYFYWYRQILGQKVEFLVSFYNNEISEKSEIFDDQFSVERPDGSNFTLKIRSTKLEDSAMYFCASRTDSPYEQYFGPGTRLTVT.

The chain uses TRBV30 and TRBJ2-1; 8 bases match TRBD2. From germline, CDR1 is GTSNPN and CDR2 SVGIG (reference sequence). After removal of 0 bases from V and 8 bases from J, the junction contained 12 bases not matched to a gene. This CDR3 has 16 amino acids. CDR3: CAWSVHLAGPAHEQFF. The DNA for the CDR3 is TGTGCCTGGAGTGTACATCTAGCGGGCCCGGCTCATGAGCAGTTCTTC.

The rearrangement links TRBV28 to TRBJ2-5, with 9 positions matching TRBD1. The J segment lost 0 bases and the V segment lost 6 bases, leaving 23 bases of the junction unmatched. Germline loops: CDR1 MDHEN, CDR2 SYDVKM. CDR3 size: 21 residues. The CDR3 coding sequence is TGTGCCAGCAGCACCCCTTGGACAGGGGCCATCGAGAAGGTAAACCAAGAGACCCAGTACTTC. This sequence encodes CASSTPWTGAIEKVNQETQYF. Filled out from reference TRBV28 and TRBJ2-5, the complete variable domain reads DVKVTQSSRYLVKRTGEKVFLECVQDMDHENMFWYRQDPGLGLRLIYFSYDVKMKEKGDIPEGYSVSREKKERFSLILESASTNQTSMYLCASSTPWTGAIEKVNQETQYFGPGTRLLVL.

The V gene is TRBV7-9, the J gene TRBJ2-2, with 11 bases that match TRBD1. CDR1 is SEHNR, CDR2 FQNEAQ, per germline (reference sequence). V trimming: 2 bases; J trimming: 3 bases; junction bases outside the gene matches: 11. This CDR3 is 19 amino acids long. The CDR3 loop reads CASSLPSHWDRGDTGELFF. CDR3 in DNA: TGTGCCAGCAGCTTACCATCCCACTGGGACAGGGGGGACACCGGGGAGCTGTTTTTT.

The genes are TRBV19 and TRBJ1-5; TRBD1 is a possible D gene (6 bases). CDR3 size: 18 residues. CDR1 LNHDA and CDR2 SQIVND come from the germline V gene (reference sequence). V shed 0 bases and J shed 0 bases, with 15 bases lying between them. The CDR3 nucleotides are TGTGCCAGTAGTATAGATTGGATGGCAGGGGATAGCAATCAGCCCCAGCATTTT. As protein: CASSIDWMAGDSNQPQHF.

This chain connects TRBV5-6 to TRBJ2-7; the match to TRBD1 covers 8 bases. CDR3 length: 15 amino acids. Germline CDR1 reads SGHDT; CDR2 reads YYEEEE. Trimming cost V 5 bases and J 4 bases; bases outside gene matches: 11. The CDR3 loop is CASSPRARGQYEQYF. Written as DNA, the CDR3 is TGTGCCAGCAGTCCACGGGCCAGGGGGCAATACGAGCAGTACTTC.

The chain combines TRBV6-5 with TRBJ2-7, with 7 nucleotides matching TRBD2. The trim removed 6 bases at V and 2 bases at J, leaving 10 bases unmatched. CDR3 length equals 15 residues. Germline assignment: CDR1 MNHEY and CDR2 SVGAGI. CDR3 region: CASRTLLAVTYEQYF. The DNA of the CDR3 is TGTGCCAGCAGGACCCTTCTAGCGGTAACCTACGAGCAGTACTTC.

The rearrangement uses TRBV6-4 and TRBJ2-3, with 14 bases lining up with TRBD2. Germline CDR1 and CDR2: MRHNA and SNTAGT. This CDR3 contains 17 residues. Losses at the gene ends were 3 bases for V and 5 bases for J; bases not matched to a gene: 7. CDR3 sequence reads: CASSDGMGTSGRDTQYF. Written as DNA, the CDR3 is TGTGCCAGCAGTGATGGAATGGGGACTAGCGGGAGAGATACGCAGTATTTT.

V and J are TRBV27 and TRBJ2-1, with 8 bases aligning to TRBD2. Germline-derived CDR1 and CDR2 are MNHEY and SMNVEV (reference sequence). Trimming at V came to 4 bases and at J to 2 bases, leaving 7 bases not matched to a gene. This CDR3 has 16 amino acids. CDR3 coding DNA: TGTGCCAGCAGTTATCTTCAGCGGGAGCCCTACAATGAGCAGTTCTTC. It specifies CASSYLQREPYNEQFF.

The chain uses TRBV19 and TRBJ2-7; 11 nucleotides agree with TRBD1. This CDR3 is 17 amino acids long. V lost 4 bases to trimming and J lost 1 base; unmatched junction nucleotides: 9. CDR1 LNHDA and CDR2 SQIVND come from the germline V gene (reference sequence). CDR3 nucleotide sequence: TGTGCCAGTAGTACACCCCCCGGGACAGGGGGATCCTACGAGCAGTACTTC. Translating gives CASSTPPGTGGSYEQYF. The complete variable domain, with remaining parts taken from reference TRBV19 and TRBJ2-7, reads DGGITQSPKYLFRKEGQNVTLSCEQNLNHDAMYWYRQDPGQGLRLIYYSQIVNDFQKGDIAEGYSVSREKKESFPLTVTSAQKNPTAFYLCASSTPPGTGGSYEQYFGPGTRLTVT.

The sample holds one count of this clone. This chain connects TRBV5-6 to TRBJ1-1, with D perhaps TRBD1 (5 bases). The germline V gene encodes CDR1 SGHDT and CDR2 YYEEEE. The CDR3 has 16 amino acids. V shed 0 bases and J shed 1 base, with 13 bases lying between them. The CDR3 region is CASSLVGPGQNTEAFF. For the CDR3, the DNA is TGTGCCAGCAGCTTGGTTGGTCCAGGGCAGAACACTGAAGCTTTCTTT.

CDR3 DNA sequence: TGTGCCAGCAGCCCCGGGACAAGAGCCTACGAGCAGTACTTC. It specifies CASSPGTRAYEQYF. This chain links TRBV6-6 with TRBJ2-7, with D perhaps matching TRBD1 (6 bases). CDR3 length: 14 amino acids. Germline V gene lookup returns CDR1 MNHNY and CDR2 SVGAGI (reference sequence). V lost 6 bases to trimming and J lost 2 bases, with 14 bases between them.

V gene TRBV7-9 combines with J gene TRBJ1-4; tentatively, D is TRBD1 (5 bases). CDR1 and CDR2 from the germline V gene are SEHNR and FQNEAQ (reference sequence). V gave up 5 bases and J gave up 0 bases, with 7 bases separating them. This CDR3 comprises 14 residues. CDR3 DNA sequence: TGTGCCAGCAGCCTGACAGCAACTAATGAAAAACTGTTTTTT. Translating gives CASSLTATNEKLFF.

The chain couples TRBV5-1 to TRBJ1-2; D unresolved. CDR1 is SGHRS and CDR2 is YFSETQ in the germline V gene. With 7 bases removed from V and 5 bases from J, the gap between germline ends came to 12 bases. The CDR3 runs 12 residues. CDR3: CASGETDYGYTF. CDR3 coding DNA: TGCGCCAGCGGGGAGACGGATTATGGCTACACCTTC.

V gene TRBV7-2 combines with J gene TRBJ2-7; D possibly corresponds to TRBD2 (6 bases). Trimming took off 2 bases at V and 1 base at J, with 15 bases between the two ends. Germline CDR1 SGHTA, CDR2 FQGNSA. The CDR3 spans 16 residues. The CDR3 reads CASSLLTGVGSYEQYF. The DNA for the CDR3 is TGTGCCAGCAGCTTATTGACGGGGGTAGGTTCCTACGAGCAGTACTTC.

This chain joins TRBV7-3 and TRBJ1-2; 10 bases map to TRBD1. CDR1 is SGHTA and CDR2 is FQGTGA in the germline V gene. Losses at the gene ends were 5 bases for V and 4 bases for J; bases not matched to a gene: 1. CDR3 length equals 13 residues. The CDR3 is CASSGQGGYGYTF. CDR3 sequence (DNA): TGTGCCAGCAGCGGACAGGGGGGCTATGGCTACACCTTC.

V gene TRBV7-8 combines with J gene TRBJ2-2; D perhaps matches TRBD2 (5 bases). CDR1 is SGHVS and CDR2 is FQNEAQ in the germline V gene. Trimming took 6 bases from V and 6 from J, leaving 11 bases between them. The CDR3 is 13 amino acids. CDR3 region: CASSTEGAGELFF. In DNA, the CDR3 is TGTGCCAGCAGTACAGAGGGCGCCGGGGAGCTGTTTTTT.

The chain carries TRBV19 and TRBJ1-1; D is perhaps TRBD1 (6 bases). Trimming removed 4 bases at V and 11 bases at J, with 23 bases between. The CDR3 length is 15 residues. Germline CDR1 reads LNHDA; CDR2 reads SQIVND (reference sequence). The CDR3 sequence: CASSTIRAQGEAAFF. The CDR3 region has the DNA TGTGCCAGTAGTACTATCAGGGCACAGGGCGAGGCGGCTTTCTTT.